The next 6 T cell receptor beta chains were all read from a single sample in a study of beta chain features in type 1 diabetes. Reverse transcribing all isolated RNA meant expressed TCRB transcripts were sequenced. Profiled with immunoSEQ multiplex PCR; TCRdb holds only in-frame clones, not every one. The sample records some 410,000 clones, roughly 10% being singletons. Sequenced: naive CD4+ T cells from blood. Receptors were obtained from a woman between 18 and 29 years old in good health.

This clone was found a few times. The J gene is TRBJ1-1, the V gene TRBV29-1; D unresolved. Germline CDR1 SQVTM, CDR2 ANQGSEA. The germline V and J ends were trimmed by 7 bases and 8 bases, with 14 bases remaining between them. The length of the CDR3 is 11 residues. CDR3 loop: CSAQWTQEAFF. CDR3 sequence (DNA): TGCAGCGCCCAGTGGACCCAAGAAGCTTTCTTT.

The gene calls are TRBV29-1 and TRBJ2-3, with 8 nucleotides matching TRBD2. V trimming: 0 bases; J trimming: 3 bases; junction bases outside the gene matches: 5. This CDR3 region has 15 residues. CDR1 is SQVTM, CDR2 ANQGSEA, per germline. CDR3 loop: CSVEDTSGLTDTQYF. The CDR3 DNA follows: TGCAGCGTTGAAGATACTAGCGGTTTAACAGATACGCAGTATTTT.

This clone has only a few counts. V is TRBV7-2 and J is TRBJ1-1; TRBD1 matches 8 bases. In germline, CDR1 is SGHTA, CDR2 FQGNSA. The CDR3 is 15 amino acids. V was clipped by 0 bases and J by 3 bases; unmatched bases: 3. The CDR3 protein is CASSLARTGHTEAFF. Written as DNA, the CDR3 is TGTGCCAGCAGCTTAGCGAGGACAGGGCACACTGAAGCTTTCTTT.

The V call is TRBV5-4, the J call TRBJ2-5, with 7 bases lining up with TRBD1. The trim removed 3 bases at V and 5 bases at J, leaving 4 bases unmatched. Per germline, CDR1 SGHNT and CDR2 YYREEE (reference sequence). CDR3 length: 13 amino acids. The CDR3 loop reads CASSYDRAETQYF. CDR3 in DNA: TGTGCCAGCAGCTACGACAGGGCGGAGACCCAGTACTTC. The variable domain in full, completed from reference TRBV5-4 and TRBJ2-5, reads ETGVTQSPTHLIKTRGQQVTLRCSSQSGHNTVSWYQQALGQGPQFIFQYYREEENGRGNFPPRFSGLQFPNYSSELNVNALELDDSALYLCASSYDRAETQYFGPGTRLLVL.

This clone turned up a few times. The chain carries TRBV7-2 and TRBJ2-2; D not certain. The CDR3 runs 16 residues. Looked up from germline, CDR1 is SGHTA and CDR2 is FQGNSA. V was cut by 5 bases and J by 1 base, with 14 bases left in between. The CDR3 nucleotides are TGTGCCAGCAGCCCAAACGGCAGGATGAACACCGGGGAGCTGTTTTTT. It yields the protein CASSPNGRMNTGELFF.

This clone was detected a few times. The chain links TRBV10-3 to TRBJ2-3; D might be TRBD2 (6 bases). Trimming stripped 4 bases from V and 5 bases from J, with 10 bases between. This CDR3 contains 13 residues. Germline lookup yields CDR1 ENHRY and CDR2 SYGVKD. CDR3 amino acids: CAISGSGVDTQYF. The CDR3, as DNA: TGTGCCATCAGTGGGTCGGGGGTAGATACGCAGTATTTT.